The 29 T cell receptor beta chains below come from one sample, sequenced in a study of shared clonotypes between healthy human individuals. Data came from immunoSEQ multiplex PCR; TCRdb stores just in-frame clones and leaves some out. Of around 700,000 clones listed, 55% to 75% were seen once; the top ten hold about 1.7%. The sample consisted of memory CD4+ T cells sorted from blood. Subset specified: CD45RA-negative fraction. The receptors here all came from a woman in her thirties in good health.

This CDR3 is CASSRLSYGYTF. DNA for the CDR3: TGTGCCAGCAGCCGTCTTAGCTATGGCTACACCTTC. The chain uses TRBV28 and TRBJ1-2; D not resolved. V was pared by 6 bases and J by 4 bases, with 9 bases between. This CDR3 region has 12 residues. Looked up from germline, CDR1 is MDHEN and CDR2 is SYDVKM.

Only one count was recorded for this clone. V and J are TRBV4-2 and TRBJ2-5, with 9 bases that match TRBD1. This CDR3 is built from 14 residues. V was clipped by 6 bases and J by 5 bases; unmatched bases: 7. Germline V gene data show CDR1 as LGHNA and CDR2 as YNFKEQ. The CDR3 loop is CASRNTGGSETQYF. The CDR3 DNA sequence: TGTGCCAGCAGAAACACAGGGGGCTCGGAGACCCAGTACTTC.

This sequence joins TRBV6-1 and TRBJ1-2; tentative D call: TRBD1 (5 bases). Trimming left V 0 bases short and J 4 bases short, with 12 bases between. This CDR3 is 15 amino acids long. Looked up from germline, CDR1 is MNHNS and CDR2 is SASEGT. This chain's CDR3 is CASSEAAGTSYGYTF. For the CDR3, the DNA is TGTGCCAGCAGTGAAGCTGCCGGGACGAGCTATGGCTACACCTTC.

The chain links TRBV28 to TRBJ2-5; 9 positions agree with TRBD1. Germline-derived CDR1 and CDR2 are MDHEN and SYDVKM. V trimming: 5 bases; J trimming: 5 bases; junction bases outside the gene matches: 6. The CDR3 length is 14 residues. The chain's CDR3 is CASSRDRVVETQYF. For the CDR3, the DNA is TGTGCCAGCAGTCGGGACAGGGTCGTCGAGACCCAGTACTTC. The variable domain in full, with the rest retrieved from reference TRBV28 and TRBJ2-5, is DVKVTQSSRYLVKRTGEKVFLECVQDMDHENMFWYRQDPGLGLRLIYFSYDVKMKEKGDIPEGYSVSREKKERFSLILESASTNQTSMYLCASSRDRVVETQYFGPGTRLLVL.

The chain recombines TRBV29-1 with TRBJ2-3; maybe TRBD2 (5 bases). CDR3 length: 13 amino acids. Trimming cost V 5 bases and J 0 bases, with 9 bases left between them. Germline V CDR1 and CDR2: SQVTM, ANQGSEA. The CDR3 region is CSVRGSSTDTQYF. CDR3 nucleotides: TGCAGCGTTCGGGGATCTAGCACAGATACGCAGTATTTT.

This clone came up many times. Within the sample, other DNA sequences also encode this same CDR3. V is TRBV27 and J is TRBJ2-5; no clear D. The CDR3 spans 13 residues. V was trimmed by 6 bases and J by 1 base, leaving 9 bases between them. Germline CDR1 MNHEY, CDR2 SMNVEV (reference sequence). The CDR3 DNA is TGTGCCAGCAGCCGGCGACCCCAAGAGACCCAGTACTTC. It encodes CASSRRPQETQYF.

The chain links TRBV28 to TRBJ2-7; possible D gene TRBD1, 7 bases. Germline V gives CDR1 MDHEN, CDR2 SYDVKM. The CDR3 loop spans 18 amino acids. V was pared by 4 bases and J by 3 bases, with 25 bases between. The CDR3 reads CASSSRRGLGQSNYEQYF. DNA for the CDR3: TGTGCCAGCAGTTCCCGACGGGGGTTGGGACAGAGTAACTACGAGCAGTACTTC.

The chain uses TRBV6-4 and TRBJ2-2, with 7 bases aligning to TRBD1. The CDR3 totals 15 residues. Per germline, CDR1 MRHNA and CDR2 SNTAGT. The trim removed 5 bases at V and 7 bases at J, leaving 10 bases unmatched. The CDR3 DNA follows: TGTGCCAGCAGTCCCGCCGGGACAGACGACGGGGAGCTGTTTTTT. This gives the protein CASSPAGTDDGELFF.

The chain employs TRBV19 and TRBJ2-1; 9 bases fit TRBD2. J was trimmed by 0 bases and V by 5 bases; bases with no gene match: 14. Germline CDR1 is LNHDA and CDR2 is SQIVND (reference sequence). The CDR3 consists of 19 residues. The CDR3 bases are TGTGCCAGTAGTCCACGCCCCGGGGGTAGCGGGAGCTCCTACAATGAGCAGTTCTTC. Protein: CASSPRPGGSGSSYNEQFF.

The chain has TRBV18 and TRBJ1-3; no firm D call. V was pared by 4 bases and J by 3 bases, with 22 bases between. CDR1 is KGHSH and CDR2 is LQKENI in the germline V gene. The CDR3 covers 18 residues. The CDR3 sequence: CASSLFTRAEIGGNTIYF. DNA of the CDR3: TGTGCCAGCTCACTGTTTACAAGGGCGGAGATTGGTGGAAACACCATATATTTT.

The CDR3 spells CASSSPGSGRRETQYF. CDR3 in DNA: TGTGCCAGCAGCTCCCCGGGTAGCGGGAGACGGGAGACCCAGTACTTC. The J gene is TRBJ2-5, the V gene TRBV5-4, with 9 nucleotides matching TRBD2. After removal of 3 bases from V and 5 bases from J, the junction contained 11 bases not matched to a gene. Germline lookup yields CDR1 SGHNT and CDR2 YYREEE (reference sequence). This CDR3 is built from 16 residues.

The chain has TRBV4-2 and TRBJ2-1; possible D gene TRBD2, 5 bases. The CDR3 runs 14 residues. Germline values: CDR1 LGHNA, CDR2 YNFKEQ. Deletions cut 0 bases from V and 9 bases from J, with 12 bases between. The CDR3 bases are TGTGCCAGCAGCCAAGAAACGGGAACGGGTGAGCAGTTCTTC. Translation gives CASSQETGTGEQFF.

In DNA, the CDR3 is TGCGCCAGCAGCCCGTGGACAGGCGTGAACACTGAAGCTTTCTTT. Amino acids: CASSPWTGVNTEAFF. The chain joins TRBV5-1 to TRBJ1-1; 7 positions agree with TRBD1. The CDR3 runs 15 residues. Germline CDR1 reads SGHRS; CDR2 reads YFSETQ. Losses at the gene ends were 4 bases for V and 0 bases for J; bases not matched to a gene: 6.

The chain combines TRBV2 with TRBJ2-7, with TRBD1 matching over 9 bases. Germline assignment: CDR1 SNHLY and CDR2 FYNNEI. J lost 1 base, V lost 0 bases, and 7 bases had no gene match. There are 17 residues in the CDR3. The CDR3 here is CASSEALLGTGSYEQYF. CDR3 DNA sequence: TGTGCCAGCAGTGAAGCGCTTTTGGGGACAGGGTCCTACGAGCAGTACTTC.

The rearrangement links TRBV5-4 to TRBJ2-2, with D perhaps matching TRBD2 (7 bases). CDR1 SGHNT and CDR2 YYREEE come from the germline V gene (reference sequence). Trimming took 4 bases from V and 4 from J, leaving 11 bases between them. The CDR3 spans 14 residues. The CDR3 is CASSGRGVTGELFF. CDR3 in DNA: TGTGCCAGCAGCGGGAGGGGGGTCACCGGGGAGCTGTTTTTT.

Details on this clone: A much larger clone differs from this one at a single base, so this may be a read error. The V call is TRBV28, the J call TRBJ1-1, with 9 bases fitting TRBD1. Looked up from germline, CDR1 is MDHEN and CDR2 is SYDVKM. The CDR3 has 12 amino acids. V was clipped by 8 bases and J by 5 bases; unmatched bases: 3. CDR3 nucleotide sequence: TGTGCCAGCCAGACAGGGGGGACTGAAGCTTTCTTT. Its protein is CASQTGGTEAFF.

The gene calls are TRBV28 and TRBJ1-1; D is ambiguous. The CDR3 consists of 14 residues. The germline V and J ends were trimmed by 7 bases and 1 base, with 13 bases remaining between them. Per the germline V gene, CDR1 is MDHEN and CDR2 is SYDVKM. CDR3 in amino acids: CASNPIGENTEAFF. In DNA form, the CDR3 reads TGTGCCAGCAACCCCATCGGGGAGAACACTGAAGCTTTCTTT.

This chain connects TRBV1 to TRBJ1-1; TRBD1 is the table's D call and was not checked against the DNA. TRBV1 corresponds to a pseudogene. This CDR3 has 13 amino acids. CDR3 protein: CASSQAEFTEAFF. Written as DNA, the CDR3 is TGCGCCAGCAGCCAGGCAGAATTCACTGAAGCTTTCTTT.

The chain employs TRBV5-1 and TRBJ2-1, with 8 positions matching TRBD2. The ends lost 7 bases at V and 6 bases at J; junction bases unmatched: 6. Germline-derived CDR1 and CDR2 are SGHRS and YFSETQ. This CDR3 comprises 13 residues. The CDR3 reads CASEASGSNEQFF. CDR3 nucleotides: TGCGCCAGCGAGGCTAGCGGGTCCAATGAGCAGTTCTTC.

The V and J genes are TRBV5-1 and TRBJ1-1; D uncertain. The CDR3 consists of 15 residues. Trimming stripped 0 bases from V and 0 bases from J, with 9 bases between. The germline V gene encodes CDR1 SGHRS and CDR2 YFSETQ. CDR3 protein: CASSLVVGMNTEAFF. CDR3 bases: TGCGCCAGCAGCTTGGTTGTAGGGATGAACACTGAAGCTTTCTTT.

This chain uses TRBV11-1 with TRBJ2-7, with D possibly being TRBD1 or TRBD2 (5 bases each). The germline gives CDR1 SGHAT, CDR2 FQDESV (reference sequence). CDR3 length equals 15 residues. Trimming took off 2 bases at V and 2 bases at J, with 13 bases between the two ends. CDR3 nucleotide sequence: TGTGCCAGCAGCTTAAGGATCGGGACGGCCTACGAGCAGTACTTC. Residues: CASSLRIGTAYEQYF.

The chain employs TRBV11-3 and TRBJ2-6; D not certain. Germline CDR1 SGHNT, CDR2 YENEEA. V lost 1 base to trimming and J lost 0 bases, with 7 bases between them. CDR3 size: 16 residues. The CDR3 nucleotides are TGTGCCAGCAGCTTAGTTGTGATCTCTGGGGCCAACGTCCTGACTTTC. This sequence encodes CASSLVVISGANVLTF.

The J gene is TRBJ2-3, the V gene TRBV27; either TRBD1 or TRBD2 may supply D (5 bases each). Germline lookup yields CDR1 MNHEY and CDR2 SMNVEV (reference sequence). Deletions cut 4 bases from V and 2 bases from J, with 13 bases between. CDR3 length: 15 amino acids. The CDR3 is CASSSLGTYTDTQYF. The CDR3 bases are TGTGCCAGCAGTTCCCTCGGGACCTACACAGATACGCAGTATTTT.

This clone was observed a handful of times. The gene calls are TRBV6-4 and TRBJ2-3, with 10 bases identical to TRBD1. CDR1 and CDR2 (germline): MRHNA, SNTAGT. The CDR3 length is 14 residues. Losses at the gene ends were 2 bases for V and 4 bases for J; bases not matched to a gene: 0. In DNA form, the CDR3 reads TGTGCCAGCAGTGACGGACAGGGGGCAGATACGCAGTATTTT. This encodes CASSDGQGADTQYF.

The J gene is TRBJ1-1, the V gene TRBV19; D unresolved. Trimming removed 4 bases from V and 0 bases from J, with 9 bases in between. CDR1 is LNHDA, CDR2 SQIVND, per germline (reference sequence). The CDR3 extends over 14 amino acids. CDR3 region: CASSKRHLNTEAFF. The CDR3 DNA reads TGTGCCAGTAGTAAAAGACACCTGAACACTGAAGCTTTCTTT. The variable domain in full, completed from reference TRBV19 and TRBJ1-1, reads DGGITQSPKYLFRKEGQNVTLSCEQNLNHDAMYWYRQDPGQGLRLIYYSQIVNDFQKGDIAEGYSVSREKKESFPLTVTSAQKNPTAFYLCASSKRHLNTEAFFGQGTRLTVV.

The CDR3 nucleotides read TGTGCCAGCAGTTACTCTTCAGGGACCTACGAGCAGTACTTC. Its translation is CASSYSSGTYEQYF. J is TRBJ2-7 and V is TRBV6-6, with D perhaps matching TRBD1 (5 bases). Germline CDR1 MNHNY, CDR2 SVGAGI (reference sequence). Trimming took off 0 bases at V and 2 bases at J, with 8 bases between the two ends. CDR3 length equals 14 residues.

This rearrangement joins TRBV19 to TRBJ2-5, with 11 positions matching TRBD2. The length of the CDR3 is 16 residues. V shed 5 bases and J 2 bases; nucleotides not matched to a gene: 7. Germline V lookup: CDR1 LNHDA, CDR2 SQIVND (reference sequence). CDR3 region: CASSVLGLAEQETQYF. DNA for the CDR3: TGTGCCAGTAGTGTTCTGGGACTAGCGGAACAAGAGACCCAGTACTTC.

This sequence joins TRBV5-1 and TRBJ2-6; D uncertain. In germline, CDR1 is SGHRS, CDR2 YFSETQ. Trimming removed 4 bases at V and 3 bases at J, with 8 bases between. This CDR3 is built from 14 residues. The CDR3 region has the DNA TGCGCCAGCAGCGAAGGATTTGGGGCCAACGTCCTGACTTTC. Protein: CASSEGFGANVLTF.

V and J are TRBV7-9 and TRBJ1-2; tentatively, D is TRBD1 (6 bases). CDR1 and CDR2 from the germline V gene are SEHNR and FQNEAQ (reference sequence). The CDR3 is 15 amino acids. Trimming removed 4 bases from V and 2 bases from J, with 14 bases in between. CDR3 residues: CASSSQGTGNYGYTF. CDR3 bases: TGTGCCAGCAGCTCGCAGGGCACAGGGAACTATGGCTACACCTTC.